This T cell receptor (beta chain) was captured by sequencing in a study of blood T cell repertoires in COVID-19. Study as a whole: T cells, B-cell-depleted T cells, or PBMCs provided the cDNA or gDNA that served as material.

The CDR3 covers 16 residues. Looked up from germline, CDR1 is LNHDA and CDR2 is SQIVND (reference sequence). V lost 7 bases and J lost 2; bases outside the gene matches: 12. Recruits, aged roughly 18 to 90 years, lived in about two dozen US areas. Each participant's cohort was designated according to participant-reported clinical history. As handled by the study authors: It was from reference gene primer amplification that nucleated cell counts were estimated. Clones were sequenced by immunoSEQ multiplex PCR, and TCRdb holds only the in-frame ones, with some missing. D and trimming come from the DNA, and the V and J calls and clone size come from that table. The sample holds roughly 280,000 clones; about nine tenths are singletons and the top ten take 4.1%.

This TCR was recovered from a woman aged 25 to 39 with acute COVID-19. Specimen: PBMCs or T cells enriched from blood (not recorded which). This rearrangement joins TRBV19 to TRBJ2-7; the match to TRBD1 covers 9 bases. For the CDR3, the DNA is TGTGCCAGTACCCAGTCCCGGGACAGGGTTCCCTACGAGCAGTACTTC. This sequence encodes CASTQSRDRVPYEQYF.